Presented here are 30 T cell receptor beta chains from one specimen sequenced in a study of identical twins. TCRdb redid the calling of the 5' RACE reads with MiXCR, one entry per CDR3 protein. The sample lists some 760,000 distinct CDR3 sequences, approximately 18% occurring once. This sample also belongs to another study, concerning T cells expressing NK-cell markers.

The specimen was PBMCs. Source of these receptors: a woman younger than 35 in good health.

The genes are TRBV11-2 and TRBJ2-7; D ambiguous. Trimming left V 2 bases short and J 6 bases short, with 8 bases between. Germline lookup yields CDR1 SGHAT and CDR2 FQNNGV. CDR3 size: 12 residues. In DNA form, the CDR3 reads TGTGCCAGCAGCTTAAGAGCCCTCGAGCAGTACTTC. It is translated as CASSLRALEQYF.

This clonotype was picked up many times. V and J are TRBV7-6 and TRBJ2-7, with TRBD2 identical over 9 bases. Germline CDR1 and CDR2: SGHVS and FNYEAQ. The CDR3 runs 13 residues. With V trimmed by 8 bases and J by 6 bases, 8 bases remained unmatched. The chain's CDR3 is CASVASGKVEQYF. The CDR3 nucleotides are TGTGCCAGCGTAGCTAGCGGGAAGGTCGAGCAGTACTTC.

The J gene is TRBJ1-1, the V gene TRBV7-2, with 8 bases fitting TRBD1. The CDR3 has 16 residues. J gave up 1 base and V 4 bases, and 8 bases lay outside the gene matches. From germline, CDR1 is SGHTA and CDR2 FQGNSA. The CDR3 is CASSSGQGRGNTEAFF. CDR3 nucleotides: TGTGCCAGCAGCTCTGGACAGGGCAGGGGGAACACTGAAGCTTTCTTT.

V gene TRBV6-2 or TRBV6-3 combines with J gene TRBJ2-7, with D tentatively TRBD2 (5 bases). Trimming took 8 bases from V and 3 from J, leaving 17 bases between them. The CDR3 contains 14 residues. Germline CDR1 is MNHEY and CDR2 is SVGEGT. The CDR3 region has the DNA TGTGCCAGCTTAAGCGGACCGAGCGGCTACGAGCAGTACTTC. Translation gives CASLSGPSGYEQYF.

The chain carries TRBV29-1 and TRBJ1-2; D possibly corresponds to TRBD1 (5 bases). With 6 bases removed from V and 4 bases from J, the gap between germline ends came to 12 bases. Germline CDR1 reads SQVTM; CDR2 reads ANQGSEA. The CDR3 length is 12 residues. The DNA for the CDR3 is TGCAGCGTCGGGGGGGACCTCTATGGCTACACCTTC. Protein product: CSVGGDLYGYTF.

The CDR3 reads CATSRNRRQGQPQHF. CDR3 DNA: TGTGCCACCAGCAGGAATCGTCGACAGGGACAGCCCCAGCATTTT. J is TRBJ1-5 and V is TRBV15; 7 bases match TRBD1. This CDR3 contains 15 residues. The germline gives CDR1 LNHNV, CDR2 YYDKDF (reference sequence). J gave up 7 bases and V 3 bases, and 9 bases lay outside the gene matches.

The chain carries TRBV20-1 and TRBJ2-1; 9 bases are a match to TRBD2. The germline V gene has CDR1 DFQATT and CDR2 SNEGSKA (reference sequence). CDR3 size: 13 residues. V dropped 5 bases and J dropped 6; count of bases not matched to a gene: 5. CDR3 protein: CSAPGLASNEQFF. DNA of the CDR3: TGCAGTGCTCCGGGACTAGCCTCCAATGAGCAGTTCTTC.

This clonotype was picked up a small number of times. The chain combines TRBV5-1 with TRBJ2-5, with TRBD2 as a possible D gene (5 bases). The germline V gene encodes CDR1 SGHRS and CDR2 YFSETQ. The CDR3 is made up of 15 amino acids. Trimming left V 4 bases short and J 1 base short, with 14 bases between. The CDR3 DNA reads TGCGCCAGCAGCCTCAACGGACTGGGCCAAGAGACCCAGTACTTC. Encoded protein: CASSLNGLGQETQYF.

V is TRBV4-3 and J is TRBJ2-1; D gene uncertain. V dropped 1 base and J dropped 7 bases, with 8 bases sitting between them. The CDR3 length is 13 residues. Germline loops: CDR1 LGHNA, CDR2 YSLEER. In DNA, the CDR3 is TGCGCCAGCAGCCAAGTAACGTCTAATGAGCAGTTCTTC. Its translation: CASSQVTSNEQFF.

V usage is TRBV7-6 and J usage is TRBJ2-3; D not certain. The V end was cut by 4 bases, the J end by 4 bases, with 12 bases between. The length of the CDR3 is 14 residues. Germline loops: CDR1 SGHVS, CDR2 FNYEAQ. The CDR3 DNA follows: TGTGCCAGCAGCTCTAATGTCCCCTCAGATACGCAGTATTTT. As protein: CASSSNVPSDTQYF.

This clonotype was counted only a few times. The gene calls are TRBV6-2 or TRBV6-3 and TRBJ1-1, with TRBD1 matching over 7 bases. From germline, CDR1 is MNHEY and CDR2 SVGEGT. The CDR3 is made up of 14 amino acids. J was trimmed by 3 bases and V by 9 bases; bases with no gene match: 10. The DNA of the CDR3 is TGTGCCAGTTACTCCGGGACAGAGTACACTGAAGCTTTCTTT. Its translation: CASYSGTEYTEAFF.

The chain combines TRBV12-3 or TRBV12-4 with TRBJ1-1, with D tentatively TRBD1 (6 bases). The V end lost 6 bases, the J end lost 1 base, and 15 bases lay between the germline ends. The CDR3 runs 15 residues. The CDR3 DNA reads as TGTGCCAGCAGGGGGACAACCTCGAGGAACACTGAAGCTTTCTTT. Residues: CASRGTTSRNTEAFF.

CDR3 protein: CASSPWRLKNIQYF. CDR3 coding DNA: TGTGCCAGCTCACCATGGCGGCTTAAAAACATTCAGTACTTC. V gene TRBV18 combines with J gene TRBJ2-4; D ambiguous. CDR1 and CDR2 (germline): KGHSH, LQKENI. The CDR3 is made up of 14 amino acids. V was clipped by 2 bases and J by 4 bases, with 9 bases between them.

V and J are TRBV27 and TRBJ2-7; 8 positions agree with TRBD1. CDR1 MNHEY and CDR2 SMNVEV come from the germline V gene (reference sequence). The CDR3 runs to 12 residues. Losses at the gene ends were 8 bases for V and 4 bases for J; bases not matched to a gene: 4. Here the CDR3 DNA reads TGTGCCAGCCGGGACAGGATATACGAGCAGTACTTC. Translating it yields CASRDRIYEQYF.

This clonotype was counted between two and nine times. For the CDR3, the DNA is TGCAGTGCTAGATGGGGGGACAACTATGGCTACACCTTC. The encoded protein is CSARWGDNYGYTF. The chain links TRBV20-1 to TRBJ1-2; TRBD1 might be the D (5 bases). This CDR3 comprises 13 residues. Germline CDR1 and CDR2: DFQATT and SNEGSKA (reference sequence). V was pared by 2 bases and J by 2 bases, with 9 bases between.

This clonotype has a handful of counts. The genes are TRBV24-1 and TRBJ2-1; 7 nucleotides align to TRBD2. The CDR3 is made up of 14 amino acids. Germline V CDR1 and CDR2: KGHDR, SFDVKD. V lost 7 bases, J lost 9 bases, and 11 bases stayed unmatched. The chain's CDR3 is CATSGPGGGGEQFF. The CDR3 DNA sequence: TGTGCCACCAGCGGACCCGGCGGGGGAGGTGAGCAGTTCTTC.

This clonotype was seen many times. J is TRBJ2-7 and V is TRBV12-3 or TRBV12-4; TRBD1 agrees at 8 bases. The CDR3 is 14 amino acids. V dropped 0 bases and J dropped 4; count of bases not matched to a gene: 2. This chain's CDR3 is CASSLAGQGYEQYF. The CDR3 DNA reads as TGTGCCAGCAGTTTAGCTGGACAGGGTTACGAGCAGTACTTC.

This clonotype was seen a handful of times. The rearrangement joins TRBV30 to TRBJ2-7, with TRBD2 as a possible D gene (6 bases). The V gene's germline CDR1 is GTSNPN and CDR2 SVGIG (reference sequence). V lost 2 bases, J lost 9 bases, and 17 bases lay in between. This CDR3 spans 13 amino acids. CDR3 sequence reads: CAWSWGGPPGQYF. As DNA, the CDR3 is TGTGCCTGGAGTTGGGGAGGCCCTCCAGGGCAGTACTTC.

The gene calls are TRBV5-1 and TRBJ2-3; no definite D call. The germline V gene has CDR1 SGHRS and CDR2 YFSETQ. Deletions cut 0 bases from V and 1 base from J, with 12 bases between. The CDR3 runs to 16 residues. CDR3 amino acids: CASSLAGSWGTDTQYF. CDR3 in DNA: TGCGCCAGCAGCTTGGCCGGCAGCTGGGGCACAGATACGCAGTATTTT.

There are a few counts of this clonotype. The rearrangement uses TRBV12-3 or TRBV12-4 and TRBJ1-3, with 7 bases aligning to TRBD1. The CDR3 is 15 amino acids. The J segment lost 4 bases and the V segment lost 3 bases, leaving 6 bases of the junction unmatched. The CDR3 reads CASSFPTGLGNTIYF. CDR3 in DNA: TGTGCCAGCAGTTTCCCGACAGGGTTGGGAAACACCATATATTTT.

The sample holds a few counts of this clonotype. This chain joins TRBV9 and TRBJ2-1; a weak D match, TRBD2 (5 bases). The CDR3 spans 12 residues. Germline assignment: CDR1 SGDLS and CDR2 YYNGEE. With 3 bases removed from V and 9 bases from J, the gap between germline ends came to 10 bases. DNA for the CDR3: TGTGCCAGCAGCGCCGCTAGCTCTGAGCAGTTCTTC. Its protein product is CASSAASSEQFF.

This clonotype has just a few counts. The V call is TRBV5-6, the J call TRBJ1-6; the match to TRBD1 covers 9 bases. The CDR3 spans 15 residues. Germline values: CDR1 SGHDT, CDR2 YYEEEE. V lost 2 bases to trimming and J lost 6 bases; unmatched junction nucleotides: 3. CDR3 coding DNA: TGTGCCAGCAGCTTTTGGGACAGGGCTAATTCACCCCTCCACTTT. It is translated as CASSFWDRANSPLHF.

This clonotype was seen only a few times. The V gene is TRBV7-9, the J gene TRBJ2-7; D unclear. This CDR3 has 13 amino acids. V lost 5 bases and J lost 5, with 13 bases in between. CDR1 SEHNR and CDR2 FQNEAQ come from the germline V gene (reference sequence). The CDR3 coding sequence is TGTGCCAGCAGCGACGGTCGCCGGGACGAGCAGTACTTC. Its protein is CASSDGRRDEQYF.

This clonotype occurred a few times. The gene calls are TRBV11-3 and TRBJ2-1, with 11 bases aligning to TRBD2. Germline CDR1 and CDR2: SGHNT and YENEEA. With V trimmed by 3 bases and J by 4 bases, 14 bases remained unmatched. This CDR3 spans 19 amino acids. The CDR3 DNA reads TGTGCCAGCAGCTTTGGCCAAGGGGGTACTAGCGGGAGATACAATGAGCAGTTCTTC. Its translation: CASSFGQGGTSGRYNEQFF.

This clonotype turned up a few times. The chain is built from TRBV20-1 and TRBJ2-4; either TRBD1 or TRBD2 may fit D (6 bases each). Looked up from germline, CDR1 is DFQATT and CDR2 is SNEGSKA (reference sequence). V was shortened by 0 bases and J by 16 bases, with 25 bases between the two germline ends. The CDR3 runs 15 residues. The CDR3 DNA sequence: TGCAGTGCTAGAGACCTTAAGGGGGGCTACCGGGATCTATACTTC. Protein product: CSARDLKGGYRDLYF.

This clonotype was observed a few times. One end of the junction does not line up with germline, which may come from a read error. The V and J genes are TRBV20-1 and TRBJ2-5, with 10 bases fitting TRBD2. Germline CDR1 and CDR2: DFQATT and SNEGSKA (reference sequence). CDR3 length: 16 residues. Here the CDR3 reads CCARDTAGGPRETQYF. CDR3 nucleotides: TGCTGTGCTAGAGATACAGCGGGAGGGCCGCGAGAGACCCAGTACTTC.

The chain joins TRBV5-6 to TRBJ2-7; TRBD2 might be the D (6 bases). Germline CDR1 is SGHDT and CDR2 is YYEEEE. V lost 4 bases to trimming and J lost 7 bases, with 15 bases between them. The CDR3 is made up of 13 amino acids. CDR3 DNA: TGTGCCAGCAGCCTTACCTGGCGGGGAGAGCAGTACTTC. The encoded protein is CASSLTWRGEQYF.

This clonotype has more than one count but fewer than ten. The J gene is TRBJ2-1, the V gene TRBV13, with D perhaps given as TRBD1 or TRBD2 (5 bases each). This CDR3 contains 17 residues. CDR1 is PRHDT, CDR2 FYEKMQ, per germline (reference sequence). V was shortened by 4 bases and J by 9 bases, with 25 bases between the two germline ends. CDR3 loop: CASSSTTGTRAIGEQFF. For the CDR3, the DNA is TGTGCCAGCAGCTCCACGACCGGGACCAGGGCTATCGGTGAGCAGTTCTTC.

This chain uses TRBV10-3 with TRBJ1-6; the D is unclear. Per germline, CDR1 ENHRY and CDR2 SYGVKD. This CDR3 comprises 15 residues. V was cut by 7 bases and J by 5 bases, with 15 bases left in between. CDR3 loop: CAIKEGGGDNSPLHF. The CDR3 DNA reads TGTGCCATCAAAGAGGGAGGTGGCGATAATTCACCCCTCCACTTT.

This clonotype was counted at least ten times. This chain uses TRBV19 with TRBJ2-1; 7 bases agree with TRBD2. Germline V gene sequence: CDR1 LNHDA, CDR2 SQIVND (reference sequence). The CDR3 covers 14 residues. The V segment lost 7 bases and the J segment 1 base; nucleotides outside the gene matches: 4. DNA of the CDR3: TGTGCCAGTAAGAGCGGGATTTCCTACAATGAGCAGTTCTTC. This sequence encodes CASKSGISYNEQFF.